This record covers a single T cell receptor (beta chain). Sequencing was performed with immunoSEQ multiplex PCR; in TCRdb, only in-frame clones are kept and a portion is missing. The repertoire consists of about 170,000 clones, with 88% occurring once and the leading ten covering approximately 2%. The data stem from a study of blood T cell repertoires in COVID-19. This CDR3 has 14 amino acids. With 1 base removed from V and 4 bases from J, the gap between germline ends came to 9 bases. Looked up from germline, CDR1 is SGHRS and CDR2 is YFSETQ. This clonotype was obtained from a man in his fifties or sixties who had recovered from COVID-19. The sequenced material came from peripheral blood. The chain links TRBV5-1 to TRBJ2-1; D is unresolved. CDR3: CASSLNTRYNEQFF. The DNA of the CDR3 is TGCGCCAGCAGCTTGAACACAAGATACAATGAGCAGTTCTTC.